Reported below is one TCR beta chain. Here immunoSEQ multiplex PCR was the method, and the copy in TCRdb shows in-frame clones only, minus some. The sample yields tens of thousands of clones, approximately 84% seen once. The data were taken from a study of control samples from healthy donors and cancer patients. CDR1 SGHRS and CDR2 YFSETQ come from the germline V gene. This CDR3 comprises 15 residues. V was shortened by 2 bases and J by 8 bases, with 14 bases between the two germline ends. The receptor was derived from a middle-aged man in good health. The chain links TRBV5-1 to TRBJ1-6; D ambiguous. Sequencing was carried out using blood. The CDR3 is CASSLRAGLDSPLHF. CDR3 nucleotides: TGCGCCAGCAGCTTAAGAGCGGGGTTGGATTCACCCCTCCACTTT. Drawing the rest from reference TRBV5-1 and TRBJ1-6, the complete variable domain is KAGVTQTPRYLIKTRGQQVTLSCSPISGHRSVSWYQQTPGQGLQFLFEYFSETQRNKGNFPGRFSGRQFSNSRSEMNVSTLELGDSALYLCASSLRAGLDSPLHFGNGTRLTVT.